The clone carrying this TCR beta chain was observed a handful of times. The CDR3 sequence is 13 residues long. Germline V gene lookup returns CDR1 SGHKS and CDR2 YYEKEE (reference sequence). V lost 3 bases, J lost 3 bases, and 9 bases lay in between. The sample comes from a study of T-cell reconstitution after alpha-beta-depleted transplantation in children. The TCRbeta library was prepared with unique molecular identifiers. TCRdb re-called the PCR reads with MiXCR, one entry per CDR3 protein. The data contain a few hundred thousand distinct CDR3 sequences, around 9.9% of them singletons. The chain carries TRBV5-5 and TRBJ2-5; D is undetermined. Material: PBMCs from the stem cell graft donor, obtained from the stem cell graft. The TCR originated in a human donor who donated a stem cell graft to a child with acute myeloid leukemia. CDR3 residues: CASSWRLEETQYF. The CDR3 bases are TGTGCCAGCAGCTGGCGACTGGAAGAGACCCAGTACTTC.